This T cell receptor beta chain was sequenced in a study of blood T cell repertoires in COVID-19. Produced via immunoSEQ multiplex PCR; TCRdb's table is partial and in-frame only. The sample has over 400,000 clones, 80% to 90% seen once. Looked up from germline, CDR1 is SGHDN and CDR2 is FVKESK. V trimming: 4 bases; J trimming: 4 bases; junction bases outside the gene matches: 3. The CDR3 consists of 15 residues. This clone has just a few counts. The chain uses TRBV14 and TRBJ1-3, with 11 bases fitting TRBD1. The sequence came from a woman aged 55-69 years who had recovered from COVID-19. Sample: PBMCs or T cells enriched from blood (not recorded which). The CDR3 loop reads CASSRTGGEGNTIYF. The CDR3 DNA sequence: TGTGCCAGCAGCCGGACAGGGGGCGAAGGAAACACCATATATTTT. The entire variable domain, with the rest obtained from reference TRBV14 and TRBJ1-3, is as follows: EAGVTQFPSHSVIEKGQTVTLRCDPISGHDNLYWYRRVMGKEIKFLLHFVKESKQDESGMPNNRFLAERTGGTYSTLKVQPAELEDSGVYFCASSRTGGEGNTIYFGEGSWLTVV.